The next 19 T cell receptor beta chains were all read from a single sample in a study of T cell changes during pregnancy in multiple sclerosis. Only in-frame clones appear in the TCRdb table, and some are missing; sequencing was by immunoSEQ multiplex PCR. The table records around 60,000 clones, over 85% of them present only once. Here the sequenced sample was CD4+ T cells from peripheral blood mononuclear cells, taken before pregnancy. These receptors came from a female donor with multiple sclerosis, enrolled in a pregnancy study.

The V gene is TRBV29-1, the J gene TRBJ2-3; perhaps TRBD2 as D (5 bases). Trimming took 5 bases from V and 0 from J, leaving 9 bases between them. The CDR3 is 13 residues long. Per germline, CDR1 SQVTM and CDR2 ANQGSEA. CDR3 loop: CSVLVASTDTQYF. The CDR3 coding sequence is TGCAGCGTTTTGGTAGCGAGCACAGATACGCAGTATTTT.

The chain couples TRBV5-4 to TRBJ2-5; 8 bases line up with TRBD2. This CDR3 region has 16 residues. Germline V gene data show CDR1 as SGHNT and CDR2 as YYREEE (reference sequence). Trimming cost V 9 bases and J 2 bases; bases outside gene matches: 15. CDR3 residues: CATSPGGGGIQETQYF. The CDR3 region has the DNA TGTGCCACCTCCCCAGGAGGCGGGGGGATTCAAGAGACCCAGTACTTC.

The V and J genes are TRBV14 and TRBJ1-3, with D perhaps matching TRBD1 (6 bases). The CDR3 length is 17 residues. V was shortened by 2 bases and J by 0 bases, with 14 bases between the two germline ends. The germline V gene encodes CDR1 SGHDN and CDR2 FVKESK. CDR3 loop: CASSQWAGALSGNTIYF. DNA for the CDR3: TGTGCCAGCAGCCAATGGGCAGGGGCCCTCTCTGGAAACACCATATATTTT.

The chain combines TRBV19 with TRBJ2-4; 16 bases are shared with TRBD2. Trimming took 5 bases from V and 3 from J; bases not matched to a gene: 4. Germline values: CDR1 LNHDA, CDR2 SQIVND (reference sequence). The CDR3 extends over 17 amino acids. CDR3 region: CASSPGLAGGVKNIQYF. DNA for the CDR3: TGTGCCAGTAGTCCGGGACTAGCGGGAGGGGTCAAAAACATTCAGTACTTC.

The chain recombines TRBV6-6 with TRBJ2-7, with 9 bases aligning to TRBD1. The J call may be in error: the DNA end matches TRBJ2-5 better. Germline CDR1 reads MNHNY; CDR2 reads SVGAGI (reference sequence). This CDR3 has 13 amino acids. CDR3 sequence reads: CASRLDRGETQYF. DNA of the CDR3: TGTGCCAGCAGACTGGACAGGGGCGAGACCCAGTACTTC.

The rearrangement joins TRBV7-6 to TRBJ2-3; D is possibly TRBD1 (5 bases). The CDR3 has 15 amino acids. Trimming shortened V by 7 bases and J by 1 base, and 15 bases separated the two germline ends. Looked up from germline, CDR1 is SGHVS and CDR2 is FNYEAQ. The CDR3 is CASTLGVGGTDTQYF. For the CDR3, the DNA is TGTGCCAGCACCCTAGGGGTGGGCGGCACAGATACGCAGTATTTT.

The chain couples TRBV28 to TRBJ2-7, with 10 positions matching TRBD2. There are 16 residues in the CDR3. Looked up from germline, CDR1 is MDHEN and CDR2 is SYDVKM. V shed 5 bases and J 4 bases; nucleotides not matched to a gene: 11. CDR3 nucleotides: TGTGCCAGCAGTCCCTTTTTCCAGCGGGAGGGTTACGAGCAGTACTTC. This gives the protein CASSPFFQREGYEQYF.

The chain combines TRBV6-1 with TRBJ1-1; TRBD1 matches at 9 bases. Germline V gene lookup returns CDR1 MNHNS and CDR2 SASEGT. The CDR3 extends over 14 amino acids. V lost 7 bases and J lost 1; bases outside the gene matches: 4. CDR3 amino acids: CASITTGGNTEAFF. In nucleotides, the CDR3 is TGTGCCAGCATAACGACAGGGGGGAACACTGAAGCTTTCTTT.

CDR3 in amino acids: CSVWETGLYTQYF. Here the CDR3 DNA reads TGCAGCGTTTGGGAGACAGGGTTATATACGCAGTATTTT. The chain is built from TRBV29-1 and TRBJ2-3; 7 positions agree with TRBD1. Germline trimming cut 5 bases from V and 7 bases from J; bases unmatched to any gene: 9. The CDR3 is 13 amino acids. The germline V gene encodes CDR1 SQVTM and CDR2 ANQGSEA.

The chain employs TRBV14 and TRBJ1-2; D is possibly TRBD1 (6 bases). V shed 1 base and J shed 6 bases, with 12 bases lying between them. The CDR3 is 14 residues long. Germline-derived CDR1 and CDR2 are SGHDN and FVKESK. This CDR3 is CASSQAGAGDGYTF. The CDR3 DNA reads TGTGCCAGCAGCCAAGCGGGGGCGGGAGATGGCTACACCTTC.

The CDR3 loop is CASSNGGASYEQYF. The CDR3 nucleotides read TGTGCCAGCAGCAACGGGGGAGCCTCCTACGAGCAGTACTTC. This sequence joins TRBV28 and TRBJ2-7; D is possibly TRBD2 (6 bases). The length of the CDR3 is 14 residues. V shed 6 bases and J shed 0 bases, with 12 bases lying between them. Germline assignment: CDR1 MDHEN and CDR2 SYDVKM. The entire variable domain, with the rest obtained from reference TRBV28 and TRBJ2-7, is as follows: DVKVTQSSRYLVKRTGEKVFLECVQDMDHENMFWYRQDPGLGLRLIYFSYDVKMKEKGDIPEGYSVSREKKERFSLILESASTNQTSMYLCASSNGGASYEQYFGPGTRLTVT.

This chain joins TRBV13 and TRBJ1-3, with TRBD1 identical over 7 bases. The CDR3 length is 15 residues. The trim removed 5 bases at V and 4 bases at J, leaving 8 bases unmatched. In germline, CDR1 is PRHDT, CDR2 FYEKMQ (reference sequence). DNA of the CDR3: TGTGCCAGCAGCGCATCCGGGACAGCGGGAAACACCATATATTTT. Its protein product is CASSASGTAGNTIYF. Complete variable domain (other parts from reference TRBV13 and TRBJ1-3): AAGVIQSPRHLIKEKRETATLKCYPIPRHDTVYWYQQGPGQDPQFLISFYEKMQSDKGSIPDRFSAQQFSDYHSELNMSSLELGDSALYFCASSASGTAGNTIYFGEGSWLTVV.

This clone showed up just once. This chain joins TRBV27 and TRBJ2-2, with 10 bases that match TRBD1. J was trimmed by 0 bases and V by 1 base; bases with no gene match: 2. CDR1 MNHEY and CDR2 SMNVEV come from the germline V gene (reference sequence). This CDR3 spans 17 amino acids. CDR3 amino acids: CASSLFGTGANTGELFF. The DNA for the CDR3 is TGTGCCAGCAGTTTATTCGGGACAGGGGCGAACACCGGGGAGCTGTTTTTT.

V and J are TRBV27 and TRBJ2-5; perhaps TRBD2 as D (5 bases). The CDR3 loop spans 13 amino acids. V lost 2 bases and J 7 bases, leaving 11 bases between the germline ends. CDR1 is MNHEY and CDR2 is SMNVEV in the germline V gene (reference sequence). The CDR3 coding sequence is TGTGCCAGCAGTTTAGATCTAGCAGGGACCCAGTACTTC. Translated: CASSLDLAGTQYF.

Turning to this clone: At one end the junction does not follow the germline gene, possibly because of a read error. The chain combines TRBV5-6 with TRBJ2-7; 10 bases map to TRBD1. CDR1 is SGHDT and CDR2 is YYEEEE in the germline V gene. The CDR3 loop spans 12 amino acids. CDR3 in amino acids: CASSGRDRGTNF. The CDR3 region has the DNA TGTGCCAGCAGCGGGAGGGACAGGGGTACGAACTTC. Together with reference TRBV5-6 and TRBJ2-7, the CDR3 gives the full variable domain: DAGVTQSPTHLIKTRGQQVTLRCSPKSGHDTVSWYQQALGQGPQFIFQYYEEEERQRGNFPDRFSGHQFPNYSSELNVNALLLGDSALYLCASSGRDRGTNFGPGTRLTVT.

The chain joins TRBV19 to TRBJ1-1; possible D gene TRBD1, 6 bases. The CDR3 is 14 residues long. Germline CDR1 LNHDA, CDR2 SQIVND (reference sequence). The germline V and J ends were trimmed by 2 bases and 3 bases, with 10 bases remaining between them. The CDR3 region is CASSILDRYTEAFF. The CDR3, as DNA: TGTGCCAGTAGTATACTGGACAGATACACTGAAGCTTTCTTT.

The V and J genes are TRBV7-2 and TRBJ1-1; 9 bases line up with TRBD1. The CDR3 totals 16 residues. Germline loops: CDR1 SGHTA, CDR2 FQGNSA. The V gene end was trimmed by 5 bases and the J gene end by 6 bases; junction bases not matched to a gene: 13. The CDR3, as DNA: TGTGCCAGCAGCGGCAGGGGGAGGACAGGGGTTTCTGAAGCTTTCTTT. It encodes CASSGRGRTGVSEAFF.

The chain is built from TRBV4-1 and TRBJ2-1; 10 bases map to TRBD2. CDR1 and CDR2 from the germline V gene are MGHRA and YSYEKL. The V segment lost 1 base and the J segment 2 bases; nucleotides outside the gene matches: 11. The CDR3 sequence is 19 residues long. The chain's CDR3 is CASSQVSSGGALAYNEQFF. In DNA, the CDR3 is TGCGCCAGCAGCCAAGTTTCTAGCGGGGGAGCCCTGGCCTACAATGAGCAGTTCTTC.

The rearrangement links TRBV30 to TRBJ2-3, with TRBD2 matching over 11 bases. This CDR3 has 16 amino acids. The germline V gene encodes CDR1 GTSNPN and CDR2 SVGIG (reference sequence). V lost 2 bases and J lost 3; bases outside the gene matches: 7. The CDR3 reads CAWSPGLAGITDTQYF. CDR3 nucleotide sequence: TGTGCCTGGAGTCCTGGACTAGCGGGCATAACAGATACGCAGTATTTT.